Listed below are T cell receptor beta chains from one sample, sequenced in a study of cytomegalovirus exposure and HLA in healthy donors. Method: immunoSEQ multiplex PCR; TCRdb's copy keeps in-frame clones and lacks some. The table shows 150,000 to 200,000 clones, with approximately 88% occurring only once. The sample comprised PBMCs. Source of these receptors: a man in his late teens or twenties in good health and CMV-seropositive. Both conserved end residues are part of each CDR3. The D gene is left open where the match is weak. Clone size, where shown, is once, few, many, or a class for clones that have expanded.

v_call	d_call	j_call	clone_size	cdr3_aa	cdr3_nt
TRBV7-6	TRBD1	TRBJ2-7	-	CASSPGQGLVQYF	TGTGCCAGCAGCCCGGGACAGGGTTTGGTGCAGTACTTC
TRBV30	-	TRBJ2-3	-	CAWSVLSSRGLTRNTQYF	TGTGCCTGGAGTGTACTATCCAGCCGTGGCCTCACACGAAATACGCAGTATTTT
TRBV7-9	TRBD1	TRBJ2-7	once	CASSPDGTGYRQYF	TGTGCCAGCAGCCCCGACGGGACAGGGTATAGACAGTACTTC
TRBV11-3	TRBD1	TRBJ1-5	-	CASSSFRDRPSCPNQPQHF	TGTGCCAGCAGCTCCTTCCGGGACAGACCCTCGTGCCCCAATCAGCCCCAGCATTTT
TRBV7-9	TRBD1	TRBJ1-3	-	CASSRDSFSGNTIYF	TGTGCCAGCAGCCGGGACAGCTTCTCTGGAAACACCATATATTTT
TRBV28	TRBD1	TRBJ1-5	-	CASSRRVRGHQPQHF	TGTGCCAGCAGCCGCCGGGTCAGGGGGCATCAGCCCCAGCATTTT
TRBV14	TRBD1	TRBJ1-1	few	CASSVGTVTEAFF	TGTGCCAGCAGCGTCGGGACAGTCACTGAAGCTTTCTTT
TRBV11-2	TRBD1	TRBJ1-4	-	CASSLDGTGVEKLFF	TGTGCCAGCAGCTTAGACGGGACAGGGGTAGAAAAACTGTTTTTT
TRBV5-1	TRBD1	TRBJ1-1	-	CASSLTGTGGGNTEAFF	TGCGCCAGCAGCTTAACCGGGACAGGGGGCGGGAACACTGAAGCTTTCTTT
TRBV28	TRBD1	TRBJ2-1	-	CASSPPTGQAFEQFF	TGTGCCAGCAGTCCCCCCACCGGACAGGCCTTTGAGCAGTTCTTC
TRBV4-3	-	TRBJ2-3	-	CASSRTTGGTDTQYF	TGCGCCAGCAGCCGTACGACAGGTGGCACAGATACGCAGTATTTT
TRBV9	TRBD2	TRBJ2-3	-	CASSALAGVRTDTQYF	TGTGCCAGCAGCGCGCTAGCGGGAGTTCGCACAGATACGCAGTATTTT
TRBV5-1	TRBD1	TRBJ1-2	few	CASSLARGAEGYTF	TGCGCCAGCAGCTTGGCCAGGGGGGCGGAGGGCTACACCTTC
TRBV25-1	TRBD2	TRBJ2-1	-	CASSRPGGLYNEQFF	TGTGCCAGCTCTCGACCGGGAGGACTCTACAATGAGCAGTTCTTC
TRBV16	TRBD1	TRBJ2-7	-	CASSHLDRDEQYF	TGTGCCAGCAGCCACCTGGACAGGGACGAGCAGTACTTC
TRBV6-4	TRBD2	TRBJ2-3	-	CASSATSGRQDTQYF	TGTGCCAGCAGTGCAACAAGCGGGAGACAAGATACGCAGTATTTT
TRBV9	-	TRBJ1-3	few	CASSLQDFSGNTIYF	TGTGCCAGCAGCCTTCAGGATTTCTCTGGAAACACCATATATTTT
TRBV7-2	-	TRBJ1-2	-	CASSLAGQDYGYTF	TGTGCCAGCAGCTTAGCGGGGCAGGACTATGGCTACACCTTC
TRBV28	TRBD2	TRBJ2-1	many	CASSQWYTSGSTYNEQFF	TGTGCCAGCAGTCAATGGTATACTAGCGGGAGCACCTACAATGAGCAGTTCTTC
TRBV13	-	TRBJ2-7	-	CASSSGSGEREQYF	TGTGCCAGCAGTTCCGGATCCGGAGAACGGGAGCAGTACTTC
TRBV29-1	-	TRBJ2-7	-	CSVLPTGTHYEQYF	TGCAGCGTCCTCCCAACAGGGACCCATTACGAGCAGTACTTC
TRBV19	TRBD1	TRBJ1-2	-	CASEPGQGFYGYTF	TGTGCCAGTGAACCGGGACAGGGATTCTATGGCTACACCTTC
TRBV30	-	TRBJ2-1	-	CAWLLGLTSDHYNEQFF	TGTGCCTGGCTTCTAGGCCTGACTTCCGACCACTACAATGAGCAGTTCTTC
TRBV6-1	-	TRBJ2-7	-	CASMEGYYEQYF	TGTGCCAGCATGGAGGGGTACTACGAGCAGTACTTC
TRBV5-6	-	TRBJ2-7	-	CASSLAAAYEQYF	TGTGCCAGCAGCTTGGCAGCGGCCTACGAGCAGTACTTC
TRBV27	TRBD1	TRBJ1-1	few	CASSHRGVRTEAFF	TGTGCCAGCAGTCACAGGGGAGTGAGGACTGAAGCTTTCTTT
TRBV4-2	-	TRBJ2-7	-	CASSQVTDSRIFYEQYF	TGTGCCAGCAGCCAAGTGACGGATAGCCGGATCTTCTACGAGCAGTACTTC
TRBV28	-	TRBJ1-2	-	CASSLGGYGYTF	TGTGCCAGCAGTTTAGGCGGCTATGGCTACACCTTC